These 30 T cell receptor beta chains were sequenced from one sample in a study of cytomegalovirus exposure and HLA in healthy donors. The PCR made use of 60 Vbeta and 13 Jbeta primers. Produced via immunoSEQ multiplex PCR; TCRdb's table is partial and in-frame only. The profile shows 130,000 to 150,000 clones, around 78% of them singletons. Sequencing was carried out using PBMCs. These receptors were obtained from a woman in her late teens or twenties in good health and CMV-seropositive.

Only one count was recorded for this clone. This chain links TRBV5-4 with TRBJ2-3; 9 bases line up with TRBD1. The CDR3 runs to 16 residues. Germline CDR1 reads SGHNT; CDR2 reads YYREEE (reference sequence). With V trimmed by 0 bases and J by 1 base, 3 bases remained unmatched. The CDR3 bases are TGTGCCAGCAGCTTGGGGACAGGGGCCCGCACAGATACGCAGTATTTT. It specifies CASSLGTGARTDTQYF.

This clone is a singleton in its sample. This chain links TRBV30 with TRBJ1-5; TRBD1 aligns across 9 bases. Trimming took 3 bases from V and 6 from J; bases not matched to a gene: 15. This CDR3 region has 17 residues. CDR1 is GTSNPN and CDR2 is SVGIG in the germline V gene (reference sequence). The CDR3 nucleotides are TGTGCCTGGAGAAAGGATGACCGGGACAGGGCAGGTCAGCCCCAGCATTTT. It translates to CAWRKDDRDRAGQPQHF.

V gene TRBV5-1 combines with J gene TRBJ1-2; 9 bases are shared with TRBD1. J lost 2 bases, V lost 0 bases, and 5 bases had no gene match. CDR1 and CDR2 (germline): SGHRS, YFSETQ. This CDR3 spans 16 amino acids. The CDR3 DNA follows: TGCGCCAGCAGCTTGGAGGGGACAGGGTTCAACTATGGCTACACCTTC. Its protein is CASSLEGTGFNYGYTF.

V is TRBV13 and J is TRBJ2-3; 8 nucleotides match TRBD2. The CDR3 spans 15 residues. Trimming took 8 bases from V and 3 from J; bases not matched to a gene: 10. Looked up from germline, CDR1 is PRHDT and CDR2 is FYEKMQ (reference sequence). CDR3 nucleotides: TGTGCCAGCCGCACCCGGGGGGGCGGGACAGATACGCAGTATTTT. Translated: CASRTRGGGTDTQYF. The variable domain in full, completed from reference TRBV13 and TRBJ2-3, reads AAGVIQSPRHLIKEKRETATLKCYPIPRHDTVYWYQQGPGQDPQFLISFYEKMQSDKGSIPDRFSAQQFSDYHSELNMSSLELGDSALYFCASRTRGGGTDTQYFGPGTRLTVL.

A single count supports this clone. This chain uses TRBV6-4 with TRBJ2-1; 8 nucleotides align to TRBD2. Trimming removed 2 bases from V and 7 bases from J; junction bases left unmatched: 7. Germline-derived CDR1 and CDR2 are MRHNA and SNTAGT. The CDR3 consists of 15 residues. This CDR3 is CASSDRPGGLNEQFF. The CDR3 nucleotides are TGTGCCAGCAGTGACAGGCCGGGGGGGCTGAATGAGCAGTTCTTC.

This clone was picked up a small number of times. The V call is TRBV6-1, the J call TRBJ1-1; perhaps TRBD1 as D (5 bases). V was pared by 6 bases and J by 1 base, with 9 bases between. Germline-derived CDR1 and CDR2 are MNHNS and SASEGT. CDR3 length: 13 residues. The CDR3 protein is CASRLTENTEAFF. For the CDR3, the DNA is TGTGCCAGCAGGCTGACAGAGAACACTGAAGCTTTCTTT.

This rearrangement joins TRBV5-5 to TRBJ1-1; D remains ambiguous. The CDR3 has 15 residues. Trimming took 0 bases from V and 1 from J, leaving 10 bases between them. In germline, CDR1 is SGHKS, CDR2 YYEKEE (reference sequence). The CDR3 reads CASSLGPGENTEAFF. The CDR3 nucleotides are TGTGCCAGCAGCTTGGGCCCCGGGGAGAACACTGAAGCTTTCTTT.

The rearrangement links TRBV6-1 to TRBJ1-2; a weak D match, TRBD1 (6 bases). CDR1 is MNHNS and CDR2 is SASEGT in the germline V gene. V lost 6 bases, J lost 5 bases, and 13 bases lay in between. This CDR3 spans 13 amino acids. CDR3 DNA sequence: TGTGCCAGCAGCCCAGACAGGTCGTATGGCTACACCTTC. Its protein is CASSPDRSYGYTF.

In this sample, this clone turned up once. V is TRBV6-5 and J is TRBJ1-2; 9 positions match TRBD1. Germline V CDR1 and CDR2: MNHEY, SVGAGI. J lost 4 bases, V lost 4 bases, and 4 bases had no gene match. This CDR3 is built from 14 residues. The CDR3 sequence is CASSSGQGSYGYTF. The CDR3 coding sequence is TGTGCCAGCAGTTCTGGACAGGGGAGCTATGGCTACACCTTC.

The chain carries TRBV2 and TRBJ2-1; 12 bases fit TRBD1. Germline CDR1 reads SNHLY; CDR2 reads FYNNEI. With 6 bases clipped from V and 6 bases from J, the junction kept 9 bases outside the gene matches. The CDR3 is made up of 16 amino acids. The CDR3 DNA follows: TGTGCCAGCAGGAGTGGGACAGGGGGCGCCTCCAATGAGCAGTTCTTC. Its protein is CASRSGTGGASNEQFF.

This chain joins TRBV6-1 and TRBJ2-7, with a tentative D call TRBD2 (6 bases). The CDR3 runs to 14 residues. With 6 bases removed from V and 1 base from J, the gap between germline ends came to 13 bases. CDR1 and CDR2 from the germline V gene are MNHNS and SASEGT. In nucleotides, the CDR3 is TGTGCCAGCAGCTCACTAGCAGTATCCTACGAGCAGTACTTC. It codes for CASSSLAVSYEQYF.

In this sample, this clone turned up a few times. V is TRBV11-3 and J is TRBJ2-2, with TRBD2 as a possible D gene (6 bases). Germline CDR1 SGHNT, CDR2 YENEEA. The V and J ends lost 1 base and 5 bases respectively, with 11 bases between them. The CDR3 covers 15 residues. The CDR3: CASSLGDRGTGELFF. DNA of the CDR3: TGTGCCAGCAGCTTAGGGGATCGGGGGACCGGGGAGCTGTTTTTT. The complete variable domain, with remaining parts taken from reference TRBV11-3 and TRBJ2-2, reads EAGVVQSPRYKIIEKKQPVAFWCNPISGHNTLYWYLQNLGQGPELLIRYENEEAVDDSQLPKDRFSAERLKGVDSTLKIQPAELGDSAVYLCASSLGDRGTGELFFGEGSRLTVL.

The CDR3 loop reads CASSLTAGGLGDTQYF. Here the CDR3 DNA reads TGTGCCAGCAGCCTGACGGCGGGGGGGCTGGGAGATACGCAGTATTTT. The gene calls are TRBV7-2 and TRBJ2-3; TRBD2 matches 9 bases. Trimming cost V 5 bases and J 5 bases; bases outside gene matches: 11. This CDR3 is 16 amino acids long. Germline values: CDR1 SGHTA, CDR2 FQGNSA.

The V gene is TRBV7-9, the J gene TRBJ2-7; weak D call: TRBD2 (5 bases). V lost 5 bases and J lost 6, with 20 bases in between. From germline, CDR1 is SEHNR and CDR2 FQNEAQ (reference sequence). The CDR3 covers 15 residues. In DNA, the CDR3 is TGTGCCAGCAGCCGCCCCGACTATCCGAGACGCGAGCAGTACTTC. This translates into CASSRPDYPRREQYF.

The chain links TRBV18 to TRBJ1-1; D ambiguous. Germline V gene data show CDR1 as KGHSH and CDR2 as LQKENI. V lost 0 bases to trimming and J lost 1 base, with 9 bases between them. This CDR3 is 15 amino acids long. The CDR3 here is CASSPPGQENTEAFF. In DNA, the CDR3 is TGTGCCAGCTCACCACCTGGCCAAGAGAACACTGAAGCTTTCTTT.

The chain joins TRBV15 to TRBJ1-2, with D unresolved. V gave up 0 bases and J gave up 4 bases, with 12 bases separating them. This CDR3 is built from 15 residues. Germline loops: CDR1 LNHNV, CDR2 YYDKDF (reference sequence). CDR3 in DNA: TGTGCCACCAGCAGAGATTCTGGCAGATCCTATGGCTACACCTTC. Translated: CATSRDSGRSYGYTF.

V is TRBV27 and J is TRBJ1-2, with 10 positions matching TRBD1. The V gene end was trimmed by 8 bases and the J gene end by 4 bases; junction bases not matched to a gene: 13. In germline, CDR1 is MNHEY, CDR2 SMNVEV (reference sequence). This CDR3 contains 16 residues. The CDR3 bases are TGTGCCAGCGGAGAGGGACAGGGGTTTAAGGTCTATGGCTACACCTTC. Translating it yields CASGEGQGFKVYGYTF.

The table lists this clone with a count of one. The chain uses TRBV7-9 and TRBJ2-5; 7 nucleotides match TRBD2. Germline values: CDR1 SEHNR, CDR2 FQNEAQ (reference sequence). CDR3 length: 15 amino acids. The trim removed 5 bases at V and 4 bases at J, leaving 10 bases unmatched. CDR3 DNA: TGTGCCAGCAGCCACCGACGCGGGGGTCCAGAGACCCAGTACTTC. Protein sequence: CASSHRRGGPETQYF. The whole variable domain, filled in from reference TRBV7-9 and TRBJ2-5, reads DTGVSQNPRHKITKRGQNVTFRCDPISEHNRLYWYRQTLGQGPEFLTYFQNEAQLEKSRLLSDRFSAERPKGSFSTLEIQRTEQGDSAMYLCASSHRRGGPETQYFGPGTRLLVL.

The J gene is TRBJ2-7, the V gene TRBV5-6, with 9 bases matching TRBD1. The CDR3 is 15 amino acids. V shed 0 bases, J shed 2 bases, and the junction held 3 bases outside the gene matches. Per the germline V gene, CDR1 is SGHDT and CDR2 is YYEEEE. The CDR3 is CASSLGDRETYEQYF. In DNA form, the CDR3 reads TGTGCCAGCAGCTTGGGGGACAGGGAGACCTACGAGCAGTACTTC.

The rearrangement links TRBV6-1 to TRBJ2-7; no firm D call. The CDR3 is 15 amino acids. V was clipped by 4 bases and J by 0 bases, with 13 bases between them. Germline loops: CDR1 MNHNS, CDR2 SASEGT. CDR3: CASSVSVSPSYEQYF. CDR3 in DNA: TGTGCCAGCAGTGTTTCCGTCTCCCCCTCCTACGAGCAGTACTTC.

The V call is TRBV14, the J call TRBJ2-7, with 7 bases lining up with TRBD2. The CDR3 loop spans 15 amino acids. V lost 1 base and J lost 3; bases outside the gene matches: 6. Germline assignment: CDR1 SGHDN and CDR2 FVKESK. The CDR3 nucleotides are TGTGCCAGCAGCCAAGTCCGGGCGGGGGACTACGAGCAGTACTTC. Translating gives CASSQVRAGDYEQYF.

V usage is TRBV5-1 and J usage is TRBJ2-7, with 9 bases matching TRBD1. The CDR3 runs to 15 residues. The germline CDR1 and CDR2 sequences are SGHRS and YFSETQ. The V segment lost 3 bases and the J segment 6 bases; nucleotides outside the gene matches: 10. CDR3 in amino acids: CASSWGQGGLIEQYF. The DNA for the CDR3 is TGCGCCAGCAGCTGGGGACAGGGCGGCCTAATCGAGCAGTACTTC.

The genes are TRBV6-4 and TRBJ2-1; 11 bases are a match to TRBD2. The junction had 3 bases not matched to a gene; V was cut back by 4 bases and J by 4 bases. Germline CDR1 is MRHNA and CDR2 is SNTAGT. The CDR3 consists of 15 residues. CDR3: CASSAGTSGYNEQFF. CDR3 coding DNA: TGTGCCAGCAGTGCCGGGACTAGCGGATACAATGAGCAGTTCTTC.

The CDR3 sequence is CASSVEGSGKTDTQYF. CDR3 DNA: TGTGCCAGCAGCGTAGAGGGTAGCGGGAAAACAGATACGCAGTATTTT. The chain is built from TRBV9 and TRBJ2-3; 8 bases match TRBD2. V lost 0 bases to trimming and J lost 3 bases; unmatched junction nucleotides: 6. The CDR3 length is 16 residues. Germline CDR1 reads SGDLS; CDR2 reads YYNGEE.

The chain combines TRBV7-2 with TRBJ2-7; maybe TRBD2 (6 bases). This CDR3 has 14 amino acids. The ends were cut back, 5 bases at V and 1 base at J, with 12 bases in the middle. Per germline, CDR1 SGHTA and CDR2 FQGNSA. CDR3 DNA: TGTGCCAGCAGCACATTGGGGGGATCCTACGAGCAGTACTTC. Protein product: CASSTLGGSYEQYF.

This clone turned up a few times. The chain employs TRBV7-9 and TRBJ2-1, with a tentative D call TRBD2 (5 bases). The CDR3 totals 15 residues. The V gene lost 8 bases and the J gene lost 5 bases, with 19 bases spanning the gap. Germline-derived CDR1 and CDR2 are SEHNR and FQNEAQ (reference sequence). CDR3 region: CASLLVPGSNNEQFF. As DNA, the CDR3 is TGTGCCAGCCTACTGGTTCCGGGGTCAAACAATGAGCAGTTCTTC.

J is TRBJ1-2 and V is TRBV7-2, with 10 bases matching TRBD1. Germline loops: CDR1 SGHTA, CDR2 FQGNSA. The CDR3 contains 14 residues. With V trimmed by 5 bases and J by 6 bases, 6 bases remained unmatched. CDR3 nucleotide sequence: TGTGCCAGCAGCCTCTGGACAGGGGGAGATGGCTACACCTTC. Translating gives CASSLWTGGDGYTF.

This clone was picked up a small number of times. The CDR3 protein is CASSLETGYEQYF. The CDR3 coding sequence is TGTGCCAGCAGCTTAGAGACAGGGTACGAGCAGTACTTC. The chain carries TRBV7-6 and TRBJ2-7; 7 bases map to TRBD1. This CDR3 spans 13 amino acids. CDR1 and CDR2 from the germline V gene are SGHVS and FNYEAQ. V shed 1 base and J 4 bases; nucleotides not matched to a gene: 1.

The chain joins TRBV10-3 to TRBJ1-3; D gene uncertain. This CDR3 spans 11 amino acids. The V end lost 6 bases, the J end lost 8 bases, and 8 bases lay between the germline ends. Germline V lookup: CDR1 ENHRY, CDR2 SYGVKD. CDR3 in DNA: TGTGCCATCAGCCTTGCGGACACCATATATTTT. The encoded protein is CAISLADTIYF.

This rearrangement joins TRBV28 to TRBJ2-7; D not resolved. This CDR3 is 14 amino acids long. From germline, CDR1 is MDHEN and CDR2 SYDVKM. V gave up 2 bases and J gave up 2 bases, with 10 bases separating them. The CDR3 DNA follows: TGTGCCAGCAGTTTACGTGGGCAGACCTACGAGCAGTACTTC. Its protein product is CASSLRGQTYEQYF.